The clone carrying this T cell receptor (beta chain) was seen ten or more times. Described time point: pre-sensitization, week 0. Noted treatment: therapeutic diphenylcyclopropenone sensitization with weekly scalp DPC. The CDR3 covers 14 residues. The germline V and J ends were trimmed by 5 bases and 2 bases, with 13 bases remaining between them. Germline V gene sequence: CDR1 SGHNT, CDR2 YYREEE (reference sequence). This sample stems from a study of human T cells and chemical hapten exposure. TCRdb called the RACE reads again in MiXCR, with one record for every CDR3 protein. The table has tens of thousands of distinct CDR3 sequences, roughly 10% seen once.

V gene TRBV5-4 combines with J gene TRBJ2-5; D possibly corresponds to TRBD1 (6 bases). This receptor was taken from a man aged 25-45 years with alopecia areata. Some clones in this sample may be carry-over from other donors' samples. The input for sequencing was whole blood, taken in connection with sensitization to the hapten diphenylcyclopropenone (DPC). This CDR3 reads CASSSDRRQETQYF. In DNA form, the CDR3 reads TGTGCCAGCAGTTCCGACAGGAGACAAGAGACCCAGTACTTC.